One T cell receptor (beta chain) is described in this entry. This record belongs to a study of blood T cell repertoires in COVID-19. Study-wide context: The United States, Italy and Spain were the sources of the acute and convalescent COVID-19 samples. PBMCs, B-cell-depleted T cells, or T cells were the source of the cDNA or gDNA that made up the material.

Per the germline V gene, CDR1 is SGHRS and CDR2 is YFSETQ. The CDR3 is made up of 14 amino acids. Trimming took off 2 bases at V and 1 base at J, with 9 bases between the two ends. Source study methods: Amplifying reference gene primers gave estimates of nucleated cell counts. Libraries were prepared by immunoSEQ multiplex PCR; TCRdb keeps only in-frame clonotypes and omits some of them. V and J calls and clone size are given by that table; D and trimming were obtained from the DNA. Of hundreds of thousands of clones listed, around 85% are singletons. Sequences were obtained from peripheral blood. The clonotype comes from a woman aged 45-60 years with active or convalescent COVID-19. The chain combines TRBV5-1 with TRBJ1-1; tentatively, D is TRBD1 (5 bases). The CDR3 region has the DNA TGCGCCAGCAGCTTTACACAGGCGAACACTGAAGCTTTCTTT. This sequence encodes CASSFTQANTEAFF.